The subject of this entry is one T cell receptor (beta chain). Its antigen is not yet known. One base away there is no much larger clone; base qualities are not given. The data derive from a study of CD4 T cells in relation to SARS-CoV-2 and coronaviruses (dated by TCRdb to about 2021). A note on the overall study: In the ViraFEST assay, PBMCs were cultured with antigen for under 13 days, after which TCR beta CDR3s were sequenced to identify antigen-specific clonal expansions. The negative reference condition was either a culture with an HIV-1 Nef peptide pool or a culture with no peptide. Using patient-derived lymphoblastoid cell lines, the shared crossreactive spike epitopes were mapped to their HLA restriction. At the level of individual TCR clonotypes, the study measured memory CD4+ T cell crossreactivity between SARS-CoV-2 spike protein and common cold coronavirus spike proteins. The Adaptive Biotechnologies TCR-sequencing kit was used to sequence samples from a few pre-COVID donors and the naive versus memory experiments, whereas other data were Illumina-based. A different TCR-beta assay, based on Illumina, was used to sequence expansion assays from other donors in the study. What the study reported, not specific to this receptor: Compared with monoreactive clones, crossreactive clones had significantly weaker SARS-CoV-2-driven expansion, a result consistent with antigenic imprinting. Pre-pandemic and post-infection samples were not both contributed by any donor, so tracing of the source of pre-existing responses was limited. The study was limited by small numbers of patients and tested TCRs. Because the crossreactivity analysis focused on spike protein, crossreactivity against other viral proteins was not assessed. Memory CD4+ clonotypes crossrecognizing SARS-CoV-2 and at least one common cold coronavirus spike were found in around three fifths of donors.

The library was made by the immunoSEQ multiplex PCR assay. Processing in the source paper ran as follows. Preprocessing removed nonproductive sequences and CDR3s not starting with C, not ending with F or W, or shorter than 7 amino acids. Antigen-specific clonotypes were called with the MANAFEST web app, based on expansion relative to reference and other culture wells. To be counted as positive, a clone had to show significant expansion compared with the reference culture, at an FDR below 0.05, in 2 of 3 replicate wells. To be called positive, a clone also had to show significant expansion compared with every other tandem well and an odds ratio greater than 5. CDR3 homology was measured as pairwise Levenshtein distance, computed with the stringdist R package after trimming three terminal residues from each end. Entries here come from immuneACCESS through TCRdb and include only in-frame sequences with V and J called. Some clones fail to appear in such tables; in the studies checked, an unresolved V gene covers under half of the shortfall, and the cause of the remainder is unknown. V and J calls and clone size are copied from that table; D and trimming were computed from the DNA. The sample table contains 25,000 or so clones; only one count was recorded for roughly 66% of them. The ten largest clones add up to 20% to 25% of the sample.

Between the V and J ends, shortened by 5 bases and 3 bases respectively, the junction contains 11 bases. CDR1 and CDR2 are drawn from the germline V gene: MNHEY, SVGAGI. From the cysteine through the phenylalanine, the CDR3 covers 13 amino acids. The read is trimmed to its CDR3 DNA, 39 bases read in frame from base 1. CD4+ T cells from unexposed donors were collected before the COVID-19 pandemic (2011-2018). The EasySep CD4+ T cell isolation kit was used to isolate CD4+ T cells once the cultures had run for nine to eleven days. As cell numbers permitted, CD4+ T cells from unexposed donors were tested for reactivity to SARS-CoV-2 S and N and to four common cold coronavirus spike pools. About 1.9 million PBMCs per well were cultured in IMDM with roughly 5.5% human AB serum and approximately 9.5 IU/ml IL-2. Half of the culture medium was replaced with fresh IL-2-containing medium on days 3 and 7. Triplicate replicate wells were generally used for each peptide culture condition. The leukapheresis product used for the unexposed donors was purchased from a commercial source. Ficoll-Paque PLUS gradient centrifugation was used to isolate PBMCs from either whole blood or leukapheresis product. PBMCs were either used fresh in the expansion assay or cryopreserved at -140 degrees C. The QIAamp Micro DNA Kit was used to extract genomic DNA from the CD4+ T cells.

This TCR was sampled from a human donor in good health. The V and J segments used are TRBV6-5 and TRBJ2-7; too little of a D gene remains to name it. Sequences were obtained from CD4+ T cells from PBMCs, cultured in vitro. The CDR3 is CASSLGRGYEQYF. Here is the DNA: TGTGCCAGCAGTCTCGGACGAGGCTACGAGCAGTACTTC.